Shown below are 9 T cell receptor beta chains from a single sample sequenced in a study of regulatory T cells in long-lasting Graves disease. This sample's time point: newly diagnosed GD, antithyroid drugs for less than 3 months. From PBMCs, RNA was extracted and then used to make the TCR library. Arm-PCR of CDR3 regions and iRepertoire HTBI primers were the basis on which TCR beta libraries were built. TCRdb re-called the multiplex PCR reads with MiXCR, one entry per CDR3 protein. The table records 350,000 to 450,000 distinct CDR3 sequences, approximately 15% of them present only once. These sequences were also reported in another study, on T cells in Graves' hyperthyroidism and ophthalmopathy.

The input for sequencing was peripheral blood mononuclear cells (PBMCs), taken at new diagnosis, from a patient treated with antithyroid drugs. Receptor source: a woman between 40 and 55 years old with Graves disease.

The sample holds many counts of this clonotype. V is TRBV5-1 and J is TRBJ2-1; 12 nucleotides align to TRBD1. V shed 7 bases, J shed 2 bases, and the junction held 13 bases outside the gene matches. Germline V gene lookup returns CDR1 SGHRS and CDR2 YFSETQ. The CDR3 covers 18 residues. The CDR3 loop reads CASASGTGGSVTYNEQFF. CDR3 in DNA: TGCGCCAGCGCGTCCGGGACAGGGGGCTCGGTTACCTACAATGAGCAGTTCTTC.

This clonotype was observed at least ten times. The chain carries TRBV11-3 and TRBJ2-7; D gene unclear. This CDR3 has 13 residues. V was clipped by 5 bases and J by 5 bases, with 13 bases between them. CDR1 and CDR2 from the germline V gene are SGHNT and YENEEA. CDR3 residues: CASSPLQSDEQYF. The CDR3, as DNA: TGTGCCAGCAGCCCCCTCCAAAGCGACGAGCAGTACTTC. Full variable domain (missing parts from reference TRBV11-3 and TRBJ2-7): EAGVVQSPRYKIIEKKQPVAFWCNPISGHNTLYWYLQNLGQGPELLIRYENEEAVDDSQLPKDRFSAERLKGVDSTLKIQPAELGDSAVYLCASSPLQSDEQYFGPGTRLTVT.

This clonotype has more than one count but fewer than ten. This chain joins TRBV27 and TRBJ1-1; D possibly corresponds to TRBD1 (6 bases). Trimming pared 3 bases from V and 8 bases from J, leaving 13 bases between. Germline V gene sequence: CDR1 MNHEY, CDR2 SMNVEV (reference sequence). The CDR3 extends over 13 amino acids. The CDR3 sequence is CASSFGQSTEAFF. The CDR3 DNA follows: TGTGCCAGCAGTTTCGGACAGTCTACAGAAGCTTTCTTT.

In this sample, this clonotype turned up many times. This chain connects TRBV20-1 to TRBJ2-1, with 12 nucleotides matching TRBD2. Per germline, CDR1 DFQATT and CDR2 SNEGSKA (reference sequence). V lost 5 bases to trimming and J lost 5 bases; unmatched junction nucleotides: 7. This CDR3 has 15 residues. CDR3 DNA: TGCAGTGCTCCTAGGACTAGCGGGAATCACAATGAGCAGTTCTTC. Translation: CSAPRTSGNHNEQFF.

This clonotype has ten or more counts. The V gene is TRBV11-3, the J gene TRBJ1-6; possibly TRBD1 for D (6 bases). Germline CDR1 reads SGHNT; CDR2 reads YENEEA. The CDR3 totals 16 residues. The V end was cut by 3 bases, the J end by 11 bases, with 20 bases between. The CDR3 nucleotides are TGTGCCAGCAGCTTCGGAGGGGGAGACTCCCTAACACCCCTCCACTTT. It specifies CASSFGGGDSLTPLHF.

In this sample, this clonotype turned up many times. The V call is TRBV28, the J call TRBJ2-7; 8 nucleotides line up with TRBD2. CDR1 MDHEN and CDR2 SYDVKM come from the germline V gene. The CDR3 is made up of 14 amino acids. V was clipped by 3 bases and J by 4 bases; unmatched bases: 5. CDR3 sequence (DNA): TGTGCCAGCAGTTTGGCGGGAGGAAGATACGAGCAGTACTTC. Amino acids: CASSLAGGRYEQYF.

J is TRBJ2-1 and V is TRBV9; D unclear. Trimming removed 1 base at V and 7 bases at J, with 6 bases between. The CDR3 has 12 amino acids. CDR1 and CDR2 (germline): SGDLS, YYNGEE. In DNA form, the CDR3 reads TGTGCCAGCAGCGTATTCGGTAATGAGCAGTTCTTC. Translation gives CASSVFGNEQFF.

In this sample, this clonotype turned up a few times. This rearrangement joins TRBV19 to TRBJ2-3; D is possibly TRBD1 (5 bases). Germline CDR1 and CDR2: LNHDA and SQIVND (reference sequence). The CDR3 has 17 residues. Trimming removed 0 bases from V and 4 bases from J, with 17 bases in between. The CDR3 region has the DNA TGTGCCAGTAGTATAGATCAAAGGGGCAGATCCCCAGATACGCAGTATTTT. Translating gives CASSIDQRGRSPDTQYF.

The chain uses TRBV9 and TRBJ2-2; D might be TRBD1 or TRBD2, each matching 5 bases. Looked up from germline, CDR1 is SGDLS and CDR2 is YYNGEE. CDR3 size: 21 residues. Trimming left V 0 bases short and J 5 bases short, with 29 bases between. The chain's CDR3 is CASSVAMGPQLGEGETGELFF. CDR3 nucleotides: TGTGCCAGCAGCGTAGCTATGGGACCTCAATTGGGTGAGGGCGAAACCGGGGAGCTGTTTTTT.